One sample yielded the 7 T cell receptor beta chains listed below, sequenced in a study of T-cell reconstitution after alpha-beta-depleted transplantation in children. Unique molecular identifiers tagged the TCRbeta library. TCRdb re-analysed the PCR reads in MiXCR, keeping a single row per CDR3 protein. The data show about 610,000 distinct CDR3 sequences, over 9.5% seen once. Sequencing used PBMCs from the stem cell graft donor, obtained from the stem cell graft. The origin of the receptors is a human donor who donated a stem cell graft to a child with acute myeloid leukemia.

This clonotype was seen more than once but under ten times. The gene calls are TRBV20-1 and TRBJ2-1; 8 nucleotides align to TRBD2. Losses at the gene ends were 1 base for V and 5 bases for J; bases not matched to a gene: 13. This CDR3 has 17 residues. CDR1 is DFQATT and CDR2 is SNEGSKA in the germline V gene (reference sequence). CDR3 in DNA: TGCAGTGCTAGAGGTTCTAGCGGGTCCCGTAGTAACAATGAGCAGTTCTTC. This translates into CSARGSSGSRSNNEQFF.

V gene TRBV5-1 combines with J gene TRBJ2-2; 8 nucleotides line up with TRBD2. The CDR3 is 17 residues long. Trimming took 1 base from V and 6 from J; bases not matched to a gene: 11. In germline, CDR1 is SGHRS, CDR2 YFSETQ. This CDR3 reads CASSLKVAGTYAGELFF. The CDR3 nucleotides are TGCGCCAGCAGCTTGAAGGTAGCGGGAACTTATGCCGGGGAGCTGTTTTTT.

This clonotype was seen only a few times. CDR3 amino acids: CASRDRGSATGELFF. The CDR3, as DNA: TGTGCCAGCAGAGACAGGGGGTCGGCCACCGGGGAGCTGTTTTTT. The V gene is TRBV6-2 or TRBV6-3, the J gene TRBJ2-2; 9 nucleotides agree with TRBD1. The CDR3 runs to 15 residues. Germline values: CDR1 MNHEY, CDR2 SVGEGT. Trimming removed 6 bases from V and 4 bases from J; junction bases left unmatched: 6.

This clonotype was detected only a few times. The rearrangement links TRBV9 to TRBJ2-1, with TRBD2 matching over 14 bases. Germline lookup yields CDR1 SGDLS and CDR2 YYNGEE. The ends lost 3 bases at V and 9 bases at J; junction bases unmatched: 11. The CDR3 is 17 amino acids. The CDR3 DNA follows: TGTGCCAGCAGCGGGGAGGGACTAGCGGGAGTTTATGGTGAGCAGTTCTTC. Its protein product is CASSGEGLAGVYGEQFF. Combining the CDR3 with reference TRBV9 and TRBJ2-1 gives the whole variable domain DSGVTQTPKHLITATGQRVTLRCSPRSGDLSVYWYQQSLDQGLQFLIQYYNGEERAKGNILERFSAQQFPDLHSELNLSSLELGDSALYFCASSGEGLAGVYGEQFFGPGTRLTVL.

This clonotype was counted at least ten times. V is TRBV12-3 or TRBV12-4 and J is TRBJ2-7, with TRBD2 as a possible D gene (6 bases). Trimming removed 3 bases at V and 3 bases at J, with 15 bases between. CDR3 length equals 15 residues. CDR3 sequence (DNA): TGTGCCAGCAGTTTGGGAGGTATAGTAGACTACGAGCAGTACTTC. Protein: CASSLGGIVDYEQYF.

This chain joins TRBV30 and TRBJ1-3; D call uncertain. The V end lost 5 bases, the J end lost 7 bases, and 6 bases lay between the germline ends. CDR3 length: 10 residues. Germline-derived CDR1 and CDR2 are GTSNPN and SVGIG (reference sequence). The CDR3 sequence is CAWGGNTIYF. For the CDR3, the DNA is TGTGCCTGGGGTGGGAACACCATATATTTT.

There are many counts of this clonotype. The rearrangement links TRBV12-3 or TRBV12-4 to TRBJ1-1, with TRBD1 matching 7 bases. V shed 6 bases, J shed 0 bases, and the junction held 4 bases outside the gene matches. This CDR3 is 14 amino acids long. The chain's CDR3 is CASSQTGLNTEAFF. The CDR3, as DNA: TGTGCCAGCAGCCAGACAGGGCTGAACACTGAAGCTTTCTTT.